This T cell receptor beta chain was captured in a study of blood T cell repertoires in COVID-19. Study information: COVID-19 samples from acute and convalescent phases originated in the United States, Italy and Spain. The analysed material was cDNA or gDNA that came from T cells, B-cell-depleted T cells, or PBMCs.

About this clone: The sample holds other DNA sequences that translate to the same CDR3.

Original methodology: Amplification of reference gene primers was used by the study to estimate nucleated cell counts. Profiling relied on immunoSEQ multiplex PCR, and the TCRdb table lists in-frame clones only, not all of them. V, J and clone size were drawn from that table, and D and trimming were deduced from the DNA. This sample has some 140,000 clones, with about three quarters found just once. The TCR was taken from a man older than 75 with acute or convalescent COVID-19. The sequenced sample consisted of peripheral blood.

The CDR3 DNA reads TGTGCCAGTAGTACAGGACAGGGGAGCACAGATACGCAGTATTTT. Its protein product is CASSTGQGSTDTQYF. The chain carries TRBV19 and TRBJ2-3, with 9 bases matching TRBD1. This CDR3 is built from 15 residues. Germline CDR1 is LNHDA and CDR2 is SQIVND (reference sequence). With V trimmed by 4 bases and J by 0 bases, 2 bases remained unmatched.